The present TCR beta chain was sequenced within a study of cytomegalovirus exposure and HLA in healthy donors. Primers for the PCR totalled 60 Vbeta and 13 Jbeta. Sequenced by immunoSEQ multiplex PCR; TCRdb stores in-frame clones only, minus some. The sample carries approximately 180,000 clones, approximately 80% recorded once. CDR1 is LNHNV and CDR2 is YYDKDF in the germline V gene (reference sequence). The CDR3 spans 15 residues. V lost 1 base and J 1 base, leaving 10 bases between the germline ends. The V gene is TRBV15, the J gene TRBJ2-5, with D hard to call. Sequenced sample: PBMCs. The receptor was derived from a woman in her 30s in good health and CMV-seronegative. Written as DNA, the CDR3 is TGTGCCACCAGCAGAGGGGTGGGCAGCCAAGAGACCCAGTACTTC. It specifies CATSRGVGSQETQYF.